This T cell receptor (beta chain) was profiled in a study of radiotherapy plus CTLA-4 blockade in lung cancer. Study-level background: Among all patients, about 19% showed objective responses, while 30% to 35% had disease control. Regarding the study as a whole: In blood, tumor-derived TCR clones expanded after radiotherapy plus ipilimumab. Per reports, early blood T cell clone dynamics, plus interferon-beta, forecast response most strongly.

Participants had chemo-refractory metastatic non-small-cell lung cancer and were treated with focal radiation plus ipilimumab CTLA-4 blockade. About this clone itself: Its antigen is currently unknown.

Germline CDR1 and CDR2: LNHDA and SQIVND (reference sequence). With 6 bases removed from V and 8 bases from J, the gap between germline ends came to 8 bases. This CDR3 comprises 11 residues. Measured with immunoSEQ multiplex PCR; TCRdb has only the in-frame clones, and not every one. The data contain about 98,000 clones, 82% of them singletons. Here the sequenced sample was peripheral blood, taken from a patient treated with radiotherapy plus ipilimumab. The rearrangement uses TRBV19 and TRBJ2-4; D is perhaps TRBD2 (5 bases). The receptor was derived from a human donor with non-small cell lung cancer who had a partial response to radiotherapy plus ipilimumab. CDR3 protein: CASRRRDIQYF. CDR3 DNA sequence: TGTGCCAGTAGGAGGCGGGACATTCAGTACTTC. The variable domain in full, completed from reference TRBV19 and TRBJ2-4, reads DGGITQSPKYLFRKEGQNVTLSCEQNLNHDAMYWYRQDPGQGLRLIYYSQIVNDFQKGDIAEGYSVSREKKESFPLTVTSAQKNPTAFYLCASRRRDIQYFGAGTRLSVL.